One sample yielded the 21 T cell receptor beta chains listed below, sequenced in a study of regulatory T cells in long-lasting Graves disease (dated by TCRdb to the early 2020s). The time point label corresponds to: newly diagnosed GD, antithyroid drugs for less than 3 months. RNA was extracted from PBMCs in TRIzol for both TCR sequencing and RNA sequencing. Libraries were built with multiplex PCR. Sequencing used an Illumina HiSeq 4000. TCR beta libraries were built with iRepertoire HTBI primers and Arm-PCR amplification of CDR3 regions. Using fastp trimming at Q25 and MiXCR clonotype assembly, TCRdb reanalyzed the public sequencing data and kept in-frame beta chains. Each record represents a unique CDR3 protein, reported with the most common genes and DNA among its rows. The sample profile shows around 470,000 distinct CDR3 sequences; 12% to 15% of them were found once. Of the sample, roughly 15% is held by the ten largest clones.

This same sample was also taken into another study, of T cells in Graves' hyperthyroidism and ophthalmopathy.

The material sequenced was peripheral blood mononuclear cells (PBMCs), taken at new diagnosis, from a patient treated with antithyroid drugs. The receptor source for this set is a woman between 45 and 65 years old with Graves disease. Donor details come from another sample of the same person, matched by shared clones.

In this sample, this clonotype turned up a few times. The CDR3 protein is CASSVQTGNTEAFF. In nucleotides, the CDR3 is TGTGCCAGCAGCGTCCAAACAGGAAACACTGAAGCTTTCTTT. This chain joins TRBV9 and TRBJ1-1, with D perhaps matching TRBD1 (5 bases). The V end lost 2 bases, the J end lost 2 bases, and 10 bases lay between the germline ends. This CDR3 spans 14 amino acids. Germline V gene data show CDR1 as SGDLS and CDR2 as YYNGEE.

This clonotype was seen at least ten times. The CDR3 DNA reads TGTGCCAGCAGATCTAGCGAACTCTCCTACAATGAGCAGTTCTTC. Protein product: CASRSSELSYNEQFF. The chain has TRBV12-3 or TRBV12-4 and TRBJ2-1, with a tentative D call TRBD2 (6 bases). With 6 bases removed from V and 0 bases from J, the gap between germline ends came to 12 bases. The CDR3 spans 15 residues.

The rearrangement joins TRBV10-3 to TRBJ2-7; 13 bases map to TRBD2. Per the germline V gene, CDR1 is ENHRY and CDR2 is SYGVKD. V lost 6 bases, J lost 6 bases, and 5 bases stayed unmatched. The CDR3 is 14 amino acids. CDR3 DNA: TGTGCCATCAGGACCGGGACTAGCGGGATCGAGCAGTACTTC. Its protein product is CAIRTGTSGIEQYF.

The chain employs TRBV2 and TRBJ1-1; D call uncertain. Trimming removed 6 bases from V and 1 base from J, with 9 bases in between. The CDR3 runs 13 residues. The germline gives CDR1 SNHLY, CDR2 FYNNEI. The CDR3 DNA is TGTGCCAGCAGAAGGGTACAGAACACTGAAGCTTTCTTT. Amino acid sequence: CASRRVQNTEAFF.

This chain uses TRBV4-2 with TRBJ1-2; no clear D gene. This CDR3 contains 15 residues. Trimming shortened V by 0 bases and J by 5 bases, and 13 bases separated the two germline ends. Germline CDR1 LGHNA, CDR2 YNFKEQ. DNA of the CDR3: TGTGCCAGCAGCCAAGATAAAGGAACCTTTTATGGCTACACCTTC. Its protein is CASSQDKGTFYGYTF.

In its sample, this clonotype was seen many times. The V call is TRBV5-6, the J call TRBJ1-2, with 7 bases matching TRBD1. The V and J ends lost 2 bases and 2 bases, in that order; junction bases with no gene match: 3. In germline, CDR1 is SGHDT, CDR2 YYEEEE. The CDR3 contains 14 residues. CDR3 residues: CASSFGTANYGYTF. The CDR3 DNA reads as TGTGCCAGCAGCTTCGGGACAGCAAACTATGGCTACACCTTC.

This clonotype occurred many times. The rearrangement links TRBV28 to TRBJ1-1, with D maybe TRBD1 (5 bases). CDR3 length: 19 residues. Trimming pared 1 base from V and 1 base from J, leaving 22 bases between. Per the germline V gene, CDR1 is MDHEN and CDR2 is SYDVKM. CDR3 sequence (DNA): TGTGCCAGCAGTTTATCAGGGTTTGGGTCTACAGAATCGAACACTGAAGCTTTCTTT. This gives the protein CASSLSGFGSTESNTEAFF.

This clonotype was recorded at least ten times. This CDR3 reads CASSRVMNTEAFF. As DNA, the CDR3 is TGTGCCAGCAGCCGAGTCATGAACACTGAAGCTTTCTTT. The gene calls are TRBV12-3 or TRBV12-4 and TRBJ1-1; D ambiguous. V was trimmed by 6 bases and J by 0 bases, leaving 8 bases between them. CDR3 length equals 13 residues.

The genes are TRBV27 and TRBJ2-2; D might be TRBD1 (6 bases). The V end was cut by 1 base, the J end by 5 bases, with 8 bases between. The CDR3 has 14 residues. Germline V lookup: CDR1 MNHEY, CDR2 SMNVEV (reference sequence). Here the CDR3 DNA reads TGTGCCAGCAGTTTATACCAGGGGACCGGGGAGCTGTTTTTT. Amino acid sequence: CASSLYQGTGELFF.

This clonotype was detected ten times or more. The junction differs from germline at one of its ends, possibly a read error. The chain is built from TRBV29-1 and TRBJ2-7; TRBD2 agrees at 12 bases. CDR3 length equals 15 residues. CDR1 and CDR2 (germline): SQVTM, ANQGSEA. In DNA form, the CDR3 reads TGCAGCGTCGAAGACGGACTAGCGGGATTCTACGAGCAGTACTTC. Translating gives CSVEDGLAGFYEQYF.

This clonotype appeared many times. The CDR3 loop is CASSLKTGGNTEAFF. In nucleotides, the CDR3 is TGTGCCAGCAGTTTAAAAACAGGGGGGAACACTGAAGCTTTCTTT. The chain recombines TRBV27 with TRBJ1-1; 8 positions match TRBD1. CDR3 length: 15 residues. J gave up 1 base and V 2 bases, and 3 bases lay outside the gene matches. CDR1 and CDR2 from the germline V gene are MNHEY and SMNVEV (reference sequence).

The chain recombines TRBV19 with TRBJ2-3; 7 positions agree with TRBD1. V dropped 7 bases and J dropped 5; count of bases not matched to a gene: 3. The CDR3 contains 12 residues. The V gene's germline CDR1 is LNHDA and CDR2 SQIVND (reference sequence). The CDR3, as DNA: TGTGCCAGTATGCAGGGGGAAGATACGCAGTATTTT. Translation gives CASMQGEDTQYF.

This clonotype was seen more than once but under ten times. The chain carries TRBV3-1 and TRBJ1-1; a weak D match, TRBD1 (6 bases). CDR1 LGHDT and CDR2 YNNKEL come from the germline V gene (reference sequence). CDR3 size: 13 residues. V lost 0 bases and J 10 bases, leaving 12 bases between the germline ends. The DNA of the CDR3 is TGTGCCAGCAGCCAAGAGAGGGGGAGGGGAGCTTTCTTT. Protein sequence: CASSQERGRGAFF.

J is TRBJ1-6 and V is TRBV5-1; 7 positions agree with TRBD1. The J segment lost 5 bases and the V segment lost 0 bases, leaving 5 bases of the junction unmatched. Per the germline V gene, CDR1 is SGHRS and CDR2 is YFSETQ. CDR3 length: 16 residues. CDR3 region: CASSLAGQGDNSPLHF. Here the CDR3 DNA reads TGCGCCAGCAGCTTGGCCGGGCAGGGGGATAATTCACCCCTCCACTTT. Looking up the rest from reference TRBV5-1 and TRBJ1-6 gives the full variable domain: KAGVTQTPRYLIKTRGQQVTLSCSPISGHRSVSWYQQTPGQGLQFLFEYFSETQRNKGNFPGRFSGRQFSNSRSEMNVSTLELGDSALYLCASSLAGQGDNSPLHFGNGTRLTVT.

This clonotype has a handful of counts. This chain connects TRBV5-1 to TRBJ2-7; TRBD1 matches at 7 bases. The CDR3 has 14 residues. CDR1 and CDR2 (germline): SGHRS, YFSETQ. The ends lost 0 bases at V and 6 bases at J; junction bases unmatched: 6. CDR3 loop: CASSLDPSGGEQYF. Here the CDR3 DNA reads TGCGCCAGCAGCTTGGACCCTTCAGGGGGCGAGCAGTACTTC.

This clonotype was found many times. The CDR3 here is CASSLYTGTNTEAFF. The CDR3 nucleotides are TGTGCCAGCAGCTTATATACAGGGACGAACACTGAAGCTTTCTTT. V and J are TRBV7-9 and TRBJ1-1, with D tentatively TRBD1 (6 bases). CDR3 size: 15 residues. Germline lookup yields CDR1 SEHNR and CDR2 FQNEAQ (reference sequence). Trimming removed 2 bases from V and 1 base from J, with 11 bases in between.

This clonotype was recorded many times. CDR3 nucleotide sequence: TGTGCCAGCAGCCACTCACAGGGGGCTAACAGTTCACCCCTCCACTTT. As protein: CASSHSQGANSSPLHF. The rearrangement joins TRBV3-1 to TRBJ1-6, with 9 bases fitting TRBD1. Trimming cost V 3 bases and J 9 bases; bases outside gene matches: 9. Germline loops: CDR1 LGHDT, CDR2 YNNKEL (reference sequence). This CDR3 region has 16 residues.

Details on this clonotype: A read error may be the cause here, since a much bigger clone is one base away. The rearrangement links TRBV6-1 to TRBJ2-2; 14 bases fit TRBD2. The CDR3 extends over 19 amino acids. Germline CDR1 reads MNHNS; CDR2 reads SASEGT. The CDR3, as DNA: TGTGCCAGCAGGACTGCTGCCGGGACTAGCGGGAGTAGAATCGGGGAGCCGTTTTTT. Translation gives CASRTAAGTSGSRIGEPFF.

A word on this clonotype: Since a much larger clone is just one base distant, this may be a read error. The gene calls are TRBV27 and TRBJ2-6; the D gene is possibly TRBD2 (5 bases). Trimming removed 11 bases at V and 1 base at J, with 15 bases between. Germline lookup yields CDR1 MNHEY and CDR2 SMNVEV (reference sequence). This CDR3 region has 15 residues. The CDR3 here is CARTHGNSGANVLTF. CDR3 nucleotide sequence: TGTGCCCGCACCCACGGGAATTCTGGGGCCAACGTCCTGACTTTC.

This clonotype has only a few counts. J is TRBJ1-1 and V is TRBV27; D is unclear. Germline-derived CDR1 and CDR2 are MNHEY and SMNVEV (reference sequence). The CDR3 contains 13 residues. The V gene lost 8 bases and the J gene lost 0 bases, with 10 bases spanning the gap. CDR3 in amino acids: CASRFFMNTEAFF. CDR3 sequence (DNA): TGTGCCAGCCGGTTCTTTATGAACACTGAAGCTTTCTTT.

The J gene is TRBJ2-3, the V gene TRBV4-1; possibly TRBD2 for D (6 bases). V was clipped by 2 bases and J by 8 bases, with 14 bases between them. Germline assignment: CDR1 MGHRA and CDR2 YSYEKL. The CDR3 is made up of 14 amino acids. The CDR3 here is CASSQSSDPSTQYF. The CDR3 DNA is TGCGCCAGCAGCCAATCTAGCGACCCCTCTACGCAGTATTTT.